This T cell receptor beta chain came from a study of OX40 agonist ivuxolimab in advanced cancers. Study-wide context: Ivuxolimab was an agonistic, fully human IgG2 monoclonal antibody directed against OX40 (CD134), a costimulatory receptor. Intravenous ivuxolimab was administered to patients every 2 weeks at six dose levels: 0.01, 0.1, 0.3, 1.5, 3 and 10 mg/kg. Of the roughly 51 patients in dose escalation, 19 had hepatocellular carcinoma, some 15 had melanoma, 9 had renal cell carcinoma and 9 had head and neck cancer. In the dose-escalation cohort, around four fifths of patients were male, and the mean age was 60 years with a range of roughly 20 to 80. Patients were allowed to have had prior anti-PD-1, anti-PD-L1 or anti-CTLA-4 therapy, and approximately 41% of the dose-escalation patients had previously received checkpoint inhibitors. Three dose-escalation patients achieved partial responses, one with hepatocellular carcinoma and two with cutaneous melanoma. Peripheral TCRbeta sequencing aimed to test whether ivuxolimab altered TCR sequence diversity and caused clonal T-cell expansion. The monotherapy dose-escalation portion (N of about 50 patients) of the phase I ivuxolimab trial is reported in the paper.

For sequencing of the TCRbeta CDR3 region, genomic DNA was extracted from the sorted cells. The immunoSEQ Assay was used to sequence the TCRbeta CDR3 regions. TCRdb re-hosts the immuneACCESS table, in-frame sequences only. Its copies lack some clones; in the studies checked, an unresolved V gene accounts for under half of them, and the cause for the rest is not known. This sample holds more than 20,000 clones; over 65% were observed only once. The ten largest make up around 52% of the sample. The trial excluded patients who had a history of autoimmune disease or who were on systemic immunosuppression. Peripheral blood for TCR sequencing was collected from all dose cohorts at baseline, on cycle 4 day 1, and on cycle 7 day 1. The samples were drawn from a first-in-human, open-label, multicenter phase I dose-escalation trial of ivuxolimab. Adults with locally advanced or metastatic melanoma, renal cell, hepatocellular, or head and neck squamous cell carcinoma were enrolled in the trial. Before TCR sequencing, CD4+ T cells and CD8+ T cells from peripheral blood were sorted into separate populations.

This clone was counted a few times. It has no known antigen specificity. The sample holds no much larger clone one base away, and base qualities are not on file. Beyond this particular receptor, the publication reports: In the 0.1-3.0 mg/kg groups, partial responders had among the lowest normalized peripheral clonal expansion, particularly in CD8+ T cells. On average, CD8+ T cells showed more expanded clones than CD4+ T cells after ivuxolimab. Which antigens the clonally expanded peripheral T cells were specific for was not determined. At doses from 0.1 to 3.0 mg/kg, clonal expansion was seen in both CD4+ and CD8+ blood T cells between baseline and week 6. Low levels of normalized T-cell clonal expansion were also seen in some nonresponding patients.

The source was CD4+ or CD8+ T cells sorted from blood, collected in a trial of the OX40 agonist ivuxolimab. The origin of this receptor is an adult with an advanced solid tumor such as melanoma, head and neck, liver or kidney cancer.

The CDR3 reads as follows: CASSLDRDRGVGDYGYTF. The nucleotides are TGCGCCAGCAGCTTGGACCGGGACAGGGGGGTTGGCGACTATGGCTACACCTTC. This receptor chain uses TRBV5-1 and TRBJ1-2; TRBD1 aligns with 11 central bases. V is pruned by 0 bases and J by 3 bases, leaving 10 bases of the junction without a gene match. From the cysteine through the phenylalanine, the CDR3 covers 18 amino acids. Left in the record is the CDR3 DNA by itself, 54 bases read in frame from the first base. Sequences SGHRS (CDR1) and YFSETQ (CDR2) are obtained from the germline V gene. The full variable domain, completed from the reference TRBV5-1 and TRBJ1-2 proteins outside the CDR3, reads KAGVTQTPRYLIKTRGQQVTLSCSPISGHRSVSWYQQTPGQGLQFLFEYFSETQRNKGNFPGRFSGRQFSNSRSEMNVSTLELGDSALYLCASSLDRDRGVGDYGYTFGSGTRLTVV.